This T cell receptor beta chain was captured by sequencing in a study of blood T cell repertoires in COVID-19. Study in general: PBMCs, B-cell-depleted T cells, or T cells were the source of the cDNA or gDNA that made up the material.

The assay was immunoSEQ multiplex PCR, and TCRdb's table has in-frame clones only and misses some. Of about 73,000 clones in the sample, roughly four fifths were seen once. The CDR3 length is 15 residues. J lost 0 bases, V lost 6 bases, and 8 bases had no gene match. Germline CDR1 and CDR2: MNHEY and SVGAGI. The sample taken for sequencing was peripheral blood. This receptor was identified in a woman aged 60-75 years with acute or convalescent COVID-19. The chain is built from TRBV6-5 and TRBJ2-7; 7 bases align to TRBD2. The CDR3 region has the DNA TGTGCCAGCAGCCGTCTAGCGGATAGCTCCTACGAGCAGTACTTC. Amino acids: CASSRLADSSYEQYF.